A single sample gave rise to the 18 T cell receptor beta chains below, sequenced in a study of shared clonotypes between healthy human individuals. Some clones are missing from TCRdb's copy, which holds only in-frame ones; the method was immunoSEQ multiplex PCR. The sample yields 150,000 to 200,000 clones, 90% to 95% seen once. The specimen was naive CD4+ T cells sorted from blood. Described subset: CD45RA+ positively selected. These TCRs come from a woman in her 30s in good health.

Here the CDR3 DNA reads TGTGCCAGCAGCCGGACAGGGAGCACAGATACGCAGTATTTT. As protein: CASSRTGSTDTQYF. The chain combines TRBV7-9 with TRBJ2-3, with 8 bases matching TRBD1. Trimming took 5 bases from V and 0 from J; bases not matched to a gene: 1. The CDR3 loop spans 14 amino acids. CDR1 and CDR2 (germline): SEHNR, FQNEAQ (reference sequence).

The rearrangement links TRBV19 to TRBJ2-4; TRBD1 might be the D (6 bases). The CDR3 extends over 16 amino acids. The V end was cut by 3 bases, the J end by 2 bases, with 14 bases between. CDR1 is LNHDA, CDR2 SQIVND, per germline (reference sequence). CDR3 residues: CASSMGRGNSKNIQYF. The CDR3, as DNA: TGTGCCAGTAGTATGGGCAGGGGAAATTCCAAAAACATTCAGTACTTC.

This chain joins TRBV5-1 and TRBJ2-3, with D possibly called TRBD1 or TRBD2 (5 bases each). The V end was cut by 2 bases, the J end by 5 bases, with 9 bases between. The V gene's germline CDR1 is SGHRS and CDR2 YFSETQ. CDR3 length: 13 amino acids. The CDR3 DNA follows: TGCGCCAGCAGCTTCCAGGGAGAAGATACGCAGTATTTT. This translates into CASSFQGEDTQYF.

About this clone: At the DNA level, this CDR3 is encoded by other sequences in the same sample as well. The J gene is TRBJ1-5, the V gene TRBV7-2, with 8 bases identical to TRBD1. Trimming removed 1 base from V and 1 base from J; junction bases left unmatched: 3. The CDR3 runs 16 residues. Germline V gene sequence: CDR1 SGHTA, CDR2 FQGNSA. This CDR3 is CASSLGTGRSNQPQHF. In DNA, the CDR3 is TGTGCCAGCAGCTTAGGGACAGGGAGGAGCAATCAGCCCCAGCATTTT. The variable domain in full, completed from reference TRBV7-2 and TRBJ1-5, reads GAGVSQSPSNKVTEKGKDVELRCDPISGHTALYWYRQSLGQGLEFLIYFQGNSAPDKSGLPSDRFSAERTGGSVSTLTIQRTQQEDSAVYLCASSLGTGRSNQPQHFGDGTRLSIL.

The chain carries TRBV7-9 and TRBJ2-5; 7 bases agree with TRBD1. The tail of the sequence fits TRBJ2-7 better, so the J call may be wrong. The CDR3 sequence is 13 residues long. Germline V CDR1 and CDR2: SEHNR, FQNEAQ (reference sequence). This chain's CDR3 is CASSVLQGVEQYF. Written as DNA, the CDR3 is TGTGCCAGCAGCGTACTGCAGGGGGTCGAGCAGTACTTC.

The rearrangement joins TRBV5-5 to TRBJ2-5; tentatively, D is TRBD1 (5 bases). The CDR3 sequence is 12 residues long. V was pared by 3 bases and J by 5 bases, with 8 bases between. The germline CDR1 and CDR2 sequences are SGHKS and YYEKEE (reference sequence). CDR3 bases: TGTGCCAGCAGCTCTCCAGGGGAGACCCAGTACTTC. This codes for CASSSPGETQYF.

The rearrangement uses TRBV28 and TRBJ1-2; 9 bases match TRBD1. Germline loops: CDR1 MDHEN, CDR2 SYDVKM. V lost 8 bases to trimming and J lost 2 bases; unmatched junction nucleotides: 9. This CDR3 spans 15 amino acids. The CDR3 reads CASLGTGTTNYGYTF. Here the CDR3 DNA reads TGTGCCAGCCTCGGGACAGGGACGACAAACTATGGCTACACCTTC.

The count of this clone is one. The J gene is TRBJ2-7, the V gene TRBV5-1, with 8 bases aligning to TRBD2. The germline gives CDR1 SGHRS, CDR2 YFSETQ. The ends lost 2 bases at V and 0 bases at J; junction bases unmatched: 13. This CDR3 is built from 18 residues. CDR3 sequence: CASSFGTSLFYSSYEQYF. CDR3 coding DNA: TGCGCCAGCAGCTTTGGGACTAGTCTGTTTTACAGCTCCTACGAGCAGTACTTC.

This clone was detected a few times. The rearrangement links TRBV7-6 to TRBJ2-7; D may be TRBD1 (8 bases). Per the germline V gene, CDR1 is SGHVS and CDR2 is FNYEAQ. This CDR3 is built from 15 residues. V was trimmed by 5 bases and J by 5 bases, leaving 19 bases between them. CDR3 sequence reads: CASSTLGQGGNEQYF. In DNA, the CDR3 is TGTGCCAGCAGCACCCTAGGACAGGGAGGGAACGAGCAGTACTTC. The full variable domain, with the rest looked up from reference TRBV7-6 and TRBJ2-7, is GAGVSQSPRYKVTKRGQDVALRCDPISGHVSLYWYRQALGQGPEFLTYFNYEAQQDKSGLPNDRFSAERPEGSISTLTIQRTEQRDSAMYRCASSTLGQGGNEQYFGPGTRLTVT.

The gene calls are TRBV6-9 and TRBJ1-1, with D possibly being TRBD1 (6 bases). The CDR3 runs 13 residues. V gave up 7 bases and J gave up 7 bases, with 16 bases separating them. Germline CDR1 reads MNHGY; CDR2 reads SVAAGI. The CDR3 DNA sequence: TGTGCCAGCAACCAAACAGGGAGGAGTGAAGCTTTCTTT. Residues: CASNQTGRSEAFF.

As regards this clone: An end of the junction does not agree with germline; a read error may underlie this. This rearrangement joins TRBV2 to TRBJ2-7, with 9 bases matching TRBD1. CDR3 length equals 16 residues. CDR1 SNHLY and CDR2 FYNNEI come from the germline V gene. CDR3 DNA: TGTGCCAGCTGTGAAGGTCTGGACAGGGGCTACTACGAGCAGTACTTC. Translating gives CASCEGLDRGYYEQYF.

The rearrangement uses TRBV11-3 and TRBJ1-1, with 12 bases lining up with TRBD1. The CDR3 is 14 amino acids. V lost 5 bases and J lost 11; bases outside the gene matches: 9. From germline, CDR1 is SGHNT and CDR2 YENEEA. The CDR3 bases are TGTGCCAGCAGCCCGGGACAGGGGGCGAGTAAGGCTTTCTTT. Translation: CASSPGQGASKAFF.

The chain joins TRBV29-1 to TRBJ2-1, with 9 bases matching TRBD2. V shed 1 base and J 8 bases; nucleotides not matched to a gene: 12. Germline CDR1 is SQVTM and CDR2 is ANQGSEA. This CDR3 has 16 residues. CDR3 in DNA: TGCAGCGTTGAAGGCTTTAGGAGGCTAGCGGGATATGAGCAGTTCTTC. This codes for CSVEGFRRLAGYEQFF.

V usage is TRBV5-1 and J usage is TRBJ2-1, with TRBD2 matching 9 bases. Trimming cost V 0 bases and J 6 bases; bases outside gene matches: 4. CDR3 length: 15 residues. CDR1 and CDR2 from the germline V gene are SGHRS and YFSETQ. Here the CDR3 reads CASSLEAGGLNEQFF. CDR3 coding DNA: TGCGCCAGCAGCTTGGAGGCGGGAGGGCTCAATGAGCAGTTCTTC.

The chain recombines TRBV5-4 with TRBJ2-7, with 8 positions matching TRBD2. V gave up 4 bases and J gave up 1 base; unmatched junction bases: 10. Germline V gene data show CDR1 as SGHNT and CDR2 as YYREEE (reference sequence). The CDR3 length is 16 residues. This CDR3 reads CASSQDLAGGSYEQYF. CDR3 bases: TGTGCCAGCAGCCAAGATCTGGCGGGGGGTTCCTACGAGCAGTACTTC.

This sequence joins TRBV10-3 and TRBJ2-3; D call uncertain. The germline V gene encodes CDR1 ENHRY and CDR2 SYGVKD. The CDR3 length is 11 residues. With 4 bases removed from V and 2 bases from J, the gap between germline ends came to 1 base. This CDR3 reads CAISVTDTQYF. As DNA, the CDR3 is TGTGCCATCAGTGTCACAGATACGCAGTATTTT.

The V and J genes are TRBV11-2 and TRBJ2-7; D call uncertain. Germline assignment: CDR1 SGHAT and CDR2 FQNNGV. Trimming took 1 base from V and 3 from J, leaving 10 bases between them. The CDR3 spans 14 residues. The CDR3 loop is CASSLAAVDYEQYF. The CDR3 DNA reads TGTGCCAGCAGCTTAGCTGCCGTAGACTACGAGCAGTACTTC.

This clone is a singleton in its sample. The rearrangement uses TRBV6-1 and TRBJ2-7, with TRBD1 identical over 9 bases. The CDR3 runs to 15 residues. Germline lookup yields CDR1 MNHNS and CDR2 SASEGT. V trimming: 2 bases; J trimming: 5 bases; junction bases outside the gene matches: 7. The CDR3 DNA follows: TGTGCCAGCAGTGAACCGGGACAGGGTACCCACGAGCAGTACTTC. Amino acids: CASSEPGQGTHEQYF.